Each of the 27 T cell receptor beta chains below was sequenced from the same sample in a study of blood T cell repertoires in COVID-19. Clones were sequenced by immunoSEQ multiplex PCR, and TCRdb holds only the in-frame ones, with some missing. Among approximately 210,000 clones listed, approximately 90% were seen once. The sequencing sample was made of peripheral blood. These TCRs come from a man between 25 and 39 years old with acute or convalescent COVID-19.

Written as DNA, the CDR3 is TGTGCCAGCAAGGGCAGGGCCCCCCCAGATACGCAGTATTTT. Amino acid sequence: CASKGRAPPDTQYF. This rearrangement joins TRBV6-6 to TRBJ2-3; tentatively, D is TRBD1 (5 bases). There are 14 residues in the CDR3. Trimming shortened V by 7 bases and J by 4 bases, and 15 bases separated the two germline ends. Germline V CDR1 and CDR2: MNHNY, SVGAGI (reference sequence).

This rearrangement joins TRBV19 to TRBJ2-1; a weak D match, TRBD1 (6 bases). The CDR3 consists of 15 residues. Trimming took off 0 bases at V and 16 bases at J, with 22 bases between the two ends. CDR1 is LNHDA and CDR2 is SQIVND in the germline V gene (reference sequence). The CDR3 DNA reads TGTGCCAGTAGTATAGATAGTCGGGACCCCAGGGGCGGATTCTTC. Its protein is CASSIDSRDPRGGFF.

V is TRBV18 and J is TRBJ1-5; D is unclear. The CDR3 spans 15 residues. The germline V gene encodes CDR1 KGHSH and CDR2 LQKENI. V was pared by 3 bases and J by 1 base, with 10 bases between. CDR3 coding DNA: TGTGCCAGCTCACCCACCGGGAGCAGCAATCAGCCCCAGCATTTT. Its protein is CASSPTGSSNQPQHF.

The genes are TRBV9 and TRBJ1-1, with unresolved D. Germline V gene lookup returns CDR1 SGDLS and CDR2 YYNGEE. Trimming stripped 3 bases from V and 5 bases from J, with 17 bases between. The CDR3 totals 15 residues. The CDR3 nucleotides are TGTGCCAGCAGCGCCCGACCGGTCAGAGGGACTGAAGCTTTCTTT. It yields the protein CASSARPVRGTEAFF.

The genes are TRBV27 and TRBJ2-3; TRBD2 matches at 11 bases. Germline V lookup: CDR1 MNHEY, CDR2 SMNVEV (reference sequence). Trimming removed 3 bases from V and 6 bases from J; junction bases left unmatched: 8. There are 16 residues in the CDR3. CDR3 DNA sequence: TGTGCCAGCAGTTTTAGCGGGAGGGCCTGGGGGGATACGCAGTATTTT. This sequence encodes CASSFSGRAWGDTQYF.

In this sample, this clone turned up a few times. The V and J genes are TRBV9 and TRBJ1-3; no clear D. The CDR3 sequence is 14 residues long. The ends were cut back, 0 bases at V and 2 bases at J, with 6 bases in the middle. Looked up from germline, CDR1 is SGDLS and CDR2 is YYNGEE. CDR3: CASSVGPAGNTIYF. The CDR3 DNA reads as TGTGCCAGCAGCGTAGGTCCCGCTGGAAACACCATATATTTT.

J is TRBJ2-3 and V is TRBV9; D might be TRBD1 (7 bases). Germline lookup yields CDR1 SGDLS and CDR2 YYNGEE. With 0 bases removed from V and 4 bases from J, the gap between germline ends came to 12 bases. The CDR3 is made up of 15 amino acids. As DNA, the CDR3 is TGTGCCAGCAGCGTAGGTGGCGGGACAGCAGATACGCAGTATTTT. This translates into CASSVGGGTADTQYF.

J is TRBJ1-1 and V is TRBV5-5; TRBD1 might be the D (5 bases). Trimming stripped 0 bases from V and 6 bases from J, with 12 bases between. This CDR3 is built from 14 residues. Per germline, CDR1 SGHKS and CDR2 YYEKEE (reference sequence). CDR3: CASSLVNGRAEAFF. Written as DNA, the CDR3 is TGTGCCAGCAGCTTGGTAAACGGCAGGGCTGAAGCTTTCTTT.

For the CDR3, the DNA is TGTGCCAGCAGCTTACTACCGTGGAGCTATAATTCACCCCTCCACTTT. It translates to CASSLLPWSYNSPLHF. The chain joins TRBV5-8 to TRBJ1-6; D unresolved. The CDR3 is made up of 16 amino acids. V shed 2 bases and J shed 3 bases, with 12 bases lying between them. The germline gives CDR1 SGHTS, CDR2 YDEGEE.

The chain is built from TRBV11-2 and TRBJ1-2, with TRBD1 as a possible D gene (5 bases). The germline gives CDR1 SGHAT, CDR2 FQNNGV. Trimming removed 4 bases from V and 4 bases from J, with 19 bases in between. CDR3 length: 16 amino acids. The CDR3 loop reads CASSSLDRTLSYGYTF. CDR3 coding DNA: TGTGCCAGCAGCTCGCTCGACAGAACTCTATCCTATGGCTACACCTTC. Using reference TRBV11-2 and TRBJ1-2 for the parts outside the CDR3, the full variable domain is EAGVAQSPRYKIIEKRQSVAFWCNPISGHATLYWYQQILGQGPKLLIQFQNNGVVDDSQLPKDRFSAERLKGVDSTLKIQPAKLEDSAVYLCASSSLDRTLSYGYTFGSGTRLTVV.

V and J are TRBV9 and TRBJ1-2; 8 bases line up with TRBD1. J gave up 7 bases and V 4 bases, and 6 bases lay outside the gene matches. Per the germline V gene, CDR1 is SGDLS and CDR2 is YYNGEE. The CDR3 length is 13 residues. For the CDR3, the DNA is TGTGCCAGCAGCTCACGACAGGGGTCTGGCTACACCTTC. Translating it yields CASSSRQGSGYTF.

The gene calls are TRBV3-1 (or the pseudogene TRBV3-2) and TRBJ1-1; D remains unclear. The CDR3 spans 11 residues. Germline values: CDR1 LGHDT, CDR2 YNNKEL (reference sequence). V gave up 3 bases and J gave up 7 bases, with 6 bases separating them. CDR3 loop: CASSHLSEAFF. In DNA form, the CDR3 reads TGTGCCAGCAGCCACCTCAGTGAAGCTTTCTTT.

The DNA for the CDR3 is TGTGCCAGCAGCTTACAGGGGGGTTTAGCAGATACGCAGTATTTT. It translates to CASSLQGGLADTQYF. The genes are TRBV7-2 and TRBJ2-3; tentative D call: TRBD1 (7 bases). CDR1 is SGHTA, CDR2 FQGNSA, per germline. The CDR3 covers 15 residues. V was clipped by 2 bases and J by 4 bases, with 13 bases between them.

The J gene is TRBJ1-5, the V gene TRBV4-2; no clear D. Trimming removed 1 base from V and 6 bases from J, with 10 bases in between. Germline CDR1 and CDR2: LGHNA and YNFKEQ. The CDR3 runs to 14 residues. CDR3 sequence (DNA): TGTGCCAGCAGCCAAGTCGGGGTGGGTCAGCCCCAGCATTTT. It is translated as CASSQVGVGQPQHF.

This clone was picked up one time. V and J are TRBV3-1 (or the pseudogene TRBV3-2) and TRBJ2-7, with D perhaps TRBD2 (6 bases). Per germline, CDR1 LGHDT and CDR2 YNNKEL (reference sequence). This CDR3 is 17 amino acids long. V lost 0 bases, J lost 4 bases, and 19 bases lay in between. The CDR3 sequence is CASSQELWAGRRYEQYF. CDR3 DNA sequence: TGTGCCAGCAGCCAAGAGTTATGGGCGGGACGAAGGTACGAGCAGTACTTC.

Concerning this clone itself: The junction departs from germline at one end; a sequencing error may be responsible. The chain combines TRBV28 with TRBJ1-2; maybe TRBD1 (5 bases). The CDR3 length is 14 residues. Germline-derived CDR1 and CDR2 are MDHEN and SYDVKM. The CDR3 DNA sequence: TGTGCCAGCAGTTTGAGTGGGACTAACGATGGCTACACCTTC. Translated, it gives CASSLSGTNDGYTF.

As DNA, the CDR3 is TGCGCCAGCAGCTTTACGGCAGGGCCTTACGAGCAGTACTTC. It encodes CASSFTAGPYEQYF. This sequence joins TRBV5-1 and TRBJ2-7; D possibly corresponds to TRBD1 (5 bases). CDR3 length: 14 amino acids. Deletions cut 2 bases from V and 4 bases from J, with 13 bases between. Germline V gene lookup returns CDR1 SGHRS and CDR2 YFSETQ.

The chain couples TRBV3-1 (or the pseudogene TRBV3-2) to TRBJ2-7; D uncertain. Germline CDR1 LGHDT, CDR2 YNNKEL (reference sequence). Trimming removed 4 bases from V and 6 bases from J, with 13 bases in between. This CDR3 region has 13 residues. CDR3 protein: CASSRMRGLEQYF. DNA of the CDR3: TGTGCCAGCAGCCGCATGCGTGGTCTCGAGCAGTACTTC.

This CDR3 reads CASSLDLGQGSSGYTF. The CDR3 DNA reads as TGTGCCAGCAGCTTAGACTTGGGACAGGGGAGTTCTGGCTACACCTTC. V is TRBV7-6 and J is TRBJ1-2; 10 bases match TRBD1. This CDR3 is 16 amino acids long. Germline-derived CDR1 and CDR2 are SGHVS and FNYEAQ. The J segment lost 7 bases and the V segment lost 1 base, leaving 9 bases of the junction unmatched.

The V gene is TRBV11-2, the J gene TRBJ2-7; D is ambiguous. V was pared by 0 bases and J by 3 bases, with 3 bases between. Germline V CDR1 and CDR2: SGHAT, FQNNGV. This CDR3 contains 12 residues. The CDR3 DNA reads TGTGCCAGCAGCTTAGATCTCTACGAGCAGTACTTC. Its translation: CASSLDLYEQYF.

This clone has just one count. The V call is TRBV28, the J call TRBJ2-3, with TRBD2 as a possible D gene (5 bases). The V and J ends lost 6 bases and 5 bases respectively, with 24 bases between them. Per the germline V gene, CDR1 is MDHEN and CDR2 is SYDVKM. The CDR3 is 17 residues long. The CDR3 is CASSPAPGVAEGDTQYF. DNA for the CDR3: TGTGCCAGCAGCCCCGCCCCCGGAGTAGCCGAGGGAGATACGCAGTATTTT. Combining the CDR3 with reference TRBV28 and TRBJ2-3 gives the whole variable domain DVKVTQSSRYLVKRTGEKVFLECVQDMDHENMFWYRQDPGLGLRLIYFSYDVKMKEKGDIPEGYSVSREKKERFSLILESASTNQTSMYLCASSPAPGVAEGDTQYFGPGTRLTVL.

This chain connects TRBV3-1 (or the pseudogene TRBV3-2) to TRBJ2-7, with TRBD1 matching over 7 bases. Germline values: CDR1 LGHDT, CDR2 YNNKEL (reference sequence). The V and J ends lost 6 bases and 2 bases, in that order; junction bases with no gene match: 7. CDR3 length: 14 amino acids. DNA for the CDR3: TGTGCCAGCAGGGTGGGGACAGCAACCTACGAGCAGTACTTC. This sequence encodes CASRVGTATYEQYF.

This clone appeared once. The V call is TRBV4-2, the J call TRBJ1-2; D gene unclear. This CDR3 is 17 amino acids long. The V gene lost 0 bases and the J gene lost 0 bases, with 14 bases spanning the gap. CDR1 is LGHNA, CDR2 YNFKEQ, per germline. CDR3 in amino acids: CASSQDDRQEANYGYTF. The CDR3 nucleotides read TGTGCCAGCAGCCAAGATGATCGGCAGGAGGCTAACTATGGCTACACCTTC.

The chain links TRBV6-4 to TRBJ2-3, with 8 bases that match TRBD2. The CDR3 is 18 amino acids. Germline V gene data show CDR1 as MRHNA and CDR2 as SNTAGT. Trimming at V came to 3 bases and at J to 2 bases, leaving 13 bases not matched to a gene. The CDR3 loop is CASSDGVRAGVSTDTQYF. The CDR3 coding sequence is TGTGCCAGCAGTGATGGGGTGAGAGCGGGGGTCTCCACAGATACGCAGTATTTT.

V and J are TRBV6-6 and TRBJ2-2; the match to TRBD2 covers 12 bases. CDR1 is MNHNY and CDR2 is SVGAGI in the germline V gene (reference sequence). The CDR3 covers 17 residues. Germline trimming cut 5 bases from V and 5 bases from J; bases unmatched to any gene: 9. The CDR3 DNA sequence: TGTGCCAGCAGTCAGAGACTAGCGGGGGCCAAAACCGGGGAGCTGTTTTTT. This codes for CASSQRLAGAKTGELFF.

The chain carries TRBV19 and TRBJ2-5; the D gene is possibly TRBD2 (5 bases). Germline assignment: CDR1 LNHDA and CDR2 SQIVND (reference sequence). The CDR3 loop spans 16 amino acids. The V and J ends lost 3 bases and 5 bases respectively, with 19 bases between them. The chain's CDR3 is CASSMNRDPPGETQYF. The CDR3 DNA sequence: TGTGCCAGTAGTATGAACCGGGATCCACCTGGGGAGACCCAGTACTTC.

V usage is TRBV19 and J usage is TRBJ2-2; a weak D match, TRBD2 (7 bases). Trimming removed 6 bases from V and 4 bases from J, with 12 bases in between. Looked up from germline, CDR1 is LNHDA and CDR2 is SQIVND (reference sequence). This CDR3 region has 14 residues. CDR3 in amino acids: CASSTGGRTGELFF. The CDR3 DNA follows: TGTGCCAGTAGCACGGGGGGCCGCACCGGGGAGCTGTTTTTT.